This record covers a single TCR beta chain. The sample originates from a study of blood T cell repertoires in COVID-19. Study information: The samples span acute and convalescent COVID-19 from the United States, Italy and Spain. Nucleic acid was either cDNA or gDNA, and it came from T cells, B-cell-depleted T cells, or PBMCs.

Trimming took off 4 bases at V and 2 bases at J, with 11 bases between the two ends. The CDR3 contains 14 residues. CDR1 is MNHEY, CDR2 SMNVEV, per germline (reference sequence). Authors' processing steps: Reference gene primers were amplified, and this amplification served to estimate nucleated cell counts. Sequencing used immunoSEQ multiplex PCR; TCRdb keeps in-frame clones, though not all of them. That table supplies the V and J calls and clone size; D and trimming were determined from the DNA. The table has about 180,000 clones, around nine tenths seen once. This chain connects TRBV27 to TRBJ1-2; the D gene is possibly TRBD1 (5 bases). The origin of this receptor is a man in his fifties or sixties with COVID-19, enrolled during active disease. Input material: peripheral blood. The CDR3 protein is CASSSGYQNYGYTF. The CDR3 DNA reads TGTGCCAGCAGTTCAGGGTACCAGAACTATGGCTACACCTTC.